Following are 10 T cell receptor beta chains from one sample sequenced in a study of cytomegalovirus exposure and HLA in healthy donors. The PCR employed 60 Vbeta primers together with 13 Jbeta primers. Clones were sequenced by immunoSEQ multiplex PCR, and TCRdb holds only the in-frame ones, with some missing. The profile covers 86,000 or so clones, with more than 75% appearing a single time and 14% to 15% taken by the ten largest. Sequencing was performed on PBMCs. These receptors were collected from a woman aged 40 to 55 in good health and CMV-seropositive.

The genes are TRBV4-1 and TRBJ1-1; 9 positions match TRBD1. With V trimmed by 4 bases and J by 1 base, 7 bases remained unmatched. The CDR3 totals 16 residues. Germline V gene sequence: CDR1 MGHRA, CDR2 YSYEKL. The CDR3 protein is CASSLTGGWANTEAFF. The DNA of the CDR3 is TGCGCCAGCAGCCTAACAGGGGGCTGGGCGAACACTGAAGCTTTCTTT.

This clone was seen once. This sequence joins TRBV18 and TRBJ1-2; possible D gene TRBD1, 6 bases. In germline, CDR1 is KGHSH, CDR2 LQKENI. This CDR3 has 14 residues. V lost 0 bases and J lost 7, with 12 bases in between. CDR3 sequence reads: CASSPPEGVGGYTF. Written as DNA, the CDR3 is TGTGCCAGCTCACCACCAGAGGGGGTTGGTGGCTACACCTTC.

The rearrangement links TRBV6-5 to TRBJ2-7; 7 nucleotides agree with TRBD1. Germline V gives CDR1 MNHEY, CDR2 SVGAGI. There are 15 residues in the CDR3. The V gene end was trimmed by 4 bases and the J gene end by 6 bases; junction bases not matched to a gene: 12. CDR3 bases: TGTGCCAGCAGTTCCCTCTCCCAGGGGGTGGGCGAGCAGTACTTC. Protein product: CASSSLSQGVGEQYF.

The chain links TRBV28 to TRBJ1-2; D might be TRBD1 (5 bases). V lost 7 bases, J lost 4 bases, and 16 bases lay in between. Germline lookup yields CDR1 MDHEN and CDR2 SYDVKM. The length of the CDR3 is 14 residues. CDR3: CASTSQGSGYGYTF. Written as DNA, the CDR3 is TGTGCCAGCACGTCCCAGGGTTCTGGCTATGGCTACACCTTC.

In this sample, this clone turned up once. The chain uses TRBV7-3 and TRBJ2-5; TRBD1 matches 8 bases. The CDR3 is 14 amino acids. Germline V gives CDR1 SGHTA, CDR2 FQGTGA. Trimming at V came to 2 bases and at J to 4 bases, leaving 3 bases not matched to a gene. The CDR3 reads CASSLQGAGETQYF. DNA for the CDR3: TGTGCCAGCAGCTTACAGGGGGCCGGAGAGACCCAGTACTTC.

V usage is TRBV7-7 and J usage is TRBJ2-5, with D tentatively TRBD1 (6 bases). CDR3 size: 13 residues. Germline CDR1 is SSHAT and CDR2 is FNYEAQ (reference sequence). CDR3 region: CASQQGYGETQYF. The CDR3 DNA sequence: TGTGCTAGTCAACAGGGTTATGGGGAGACCCAGTACTTC.

The chain has TRBV27 and TRBJ1-1; 8 nucleotides agree with TRBD1. The CDR3 consists of 13 residues. Losses at the gene ends were 10 bases for V and 3 bases for J; bases not matched to a gene: 7. Germline CDR1 and CDR2: MNHEY and SMNVEV (reference sequence). The CDR3 nucleotides read TGTGCCACCAGGGGGCAGTTGGACACTGAAGCTTTCTTT. Encoded protein: CATRGQLDTEAFF.

The chain carries TRBV5-4 and TRBJ2-1; no reliable D call. Germline V gene data show CDR1 as SGHNT and CDR2 as YYREEE (reference sequence). The CDR3 spans 12 residues. Trimming removed 1 base from V and 6 bases from J, with 5 bases in between. CDR3 sequence (DNA): TGTGCCAGCAGCTTGAAAGCCAATGAGCAGTTCTTC. Protein product: CASSLKANEQFF.

The chain has TRBV20-1 and TRBJ1-1; D is possibly TRBD1 (6 bases). CDR3 length equals 11 residues. Germline assignment: CDR1 DFQATT and CDR2 SNEGSKA (reference sequence). V was clipped by 3 bases and J by 8 bases, with 10 bases between them. This CDR3 reads CSARRTEEAFF. The CDR3 nucleotides are TGCAGTGCTAGGAGGACAGAGGAAGCTTTCTTT.

The genes are TRBV10-2 and TRBJ1-2; a weak D match, TRBD1 (5 bases). The germline V gene encodes CDR1 WSHSY and CDR2 SAAADI. Between the trimmed V and J ends, which lost 2 bases and 6 bases, there was a span of 19 bases. CDR3 length equals 16 residues. CDR3 nucleotide sequence: TGCGCCAGCAGTGAGGGGGCTGAGGTTTTCCTCGATGGCTACACCTTC. It yields the protein CASSEGAEVFLDGYTF.